This TCR beta chain emerged from a study of glioma-infiltrating T cells after dendritic cell vaccination. Germline lookup yields CDR1 SGHDT and CDR2 YYEEEE. CDR3 length: 16 amino acids. The V segment lost 3 bases and the J segment 6 bases; nucleotides outside the gene matches: 4. The primer mix had 60 V beta and 13 J beta primers. Profiled with immunoSEQ multiplex PCR; TCRdb holds only in-frame clones, not every one. The table has about 32,000 clones, approximately 91% seen once. Isocitrate dehydrogenase mutation was absent in all glioblastoma patients. Findings of the study overall: Complete blood and tumor specimen sets were limited to few patients. Higher pretreatment TIL content predicted longer progression-free time and survival.

As concerns this clone: Its antigen is as yet unknown.

The clonotype comes from a human donor with glioblastoma. This chain connects TRBV5-6 to TRBJ2-1; 15 bases match TRBD2. The sequences come from blood, collected before dendritic cell vaccination. The DNA of the CDR3 is TGTGCCAGCAGCTGGAGGACTAGCGGGGGGGCCAATGAGCAGTTCTTC. This translates into CASSWRTSGGANEQFF.